This TCR beta chain was sequenced for a study of graft-versus-host responses after intestinal transplantation. Across the whole study: All recipients were transplanted with multivisceral, liver-intestinal, or isolated intestinal grafts. Anti-thymocyte globulin induction was given to all recipients, followed by tacrolimus and steroids for 3 to 4 years.

CDR3 length: 12 residues. Per germline, CDR1 KGHSH and CDR2 LQKENI. The V gene lost 3 bases and the J gene lost 5 bases, with 7 bases spanning the gap. Points on this clone: What it binds is unknown.

General study points: Some patients had graft-donor T cell macrochimerism, and their allografts showed high graft-versus-host to host-versus-graft clonal ratios.

Data came from immunoSEQ multiplex PCR; TCRdb stores just in-frame clones and leaves some out. This table holds around 100,000 clones, more than 80% found once. The chain uses TRBV18 and TRBJ1-1; D remains unclear. The specimen comprised unstimulated CD4+ T cells sorted from spleen or lymph node cells, sampled before transplant. The TCR originated in a human donor who was the organ donor for an intestinal transplant. DNA for the CDR3: TGTGCCAGCTCACCGGAGAAGACTGAAGCTTTCTTT. Translated, it gives CASSPEKTEAFF.